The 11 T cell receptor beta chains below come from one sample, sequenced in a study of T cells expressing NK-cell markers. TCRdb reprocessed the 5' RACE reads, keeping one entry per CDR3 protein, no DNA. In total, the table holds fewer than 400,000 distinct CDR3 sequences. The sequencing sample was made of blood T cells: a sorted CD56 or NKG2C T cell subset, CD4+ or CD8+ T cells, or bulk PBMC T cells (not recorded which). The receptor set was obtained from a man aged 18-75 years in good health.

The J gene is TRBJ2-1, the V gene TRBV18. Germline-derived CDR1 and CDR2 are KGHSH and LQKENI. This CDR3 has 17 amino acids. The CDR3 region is CASSPAETSKPHNEQFF.

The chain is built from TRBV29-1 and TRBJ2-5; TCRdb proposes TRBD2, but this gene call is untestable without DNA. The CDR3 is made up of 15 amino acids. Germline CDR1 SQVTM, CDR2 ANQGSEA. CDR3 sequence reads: CSARRGGAREETQYF.

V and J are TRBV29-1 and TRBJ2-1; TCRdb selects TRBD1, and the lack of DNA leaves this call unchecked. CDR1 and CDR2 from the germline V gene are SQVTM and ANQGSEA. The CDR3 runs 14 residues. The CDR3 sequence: CSVDGQATYNEQFF.

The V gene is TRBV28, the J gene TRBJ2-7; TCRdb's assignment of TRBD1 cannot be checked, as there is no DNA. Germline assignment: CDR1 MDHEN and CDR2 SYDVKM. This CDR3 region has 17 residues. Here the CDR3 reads CASSFSPSGTGTYEQYF.

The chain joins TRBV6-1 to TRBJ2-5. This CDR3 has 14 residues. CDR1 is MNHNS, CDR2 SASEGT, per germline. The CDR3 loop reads CASSEVGYQETQYF.

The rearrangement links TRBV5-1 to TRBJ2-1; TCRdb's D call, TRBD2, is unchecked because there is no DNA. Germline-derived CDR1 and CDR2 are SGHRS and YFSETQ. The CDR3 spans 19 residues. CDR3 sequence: CASSLVPPGLAGGLNEQFF.

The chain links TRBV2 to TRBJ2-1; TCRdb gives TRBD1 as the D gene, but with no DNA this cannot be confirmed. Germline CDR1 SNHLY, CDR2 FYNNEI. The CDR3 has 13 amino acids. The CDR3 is CATPRGAYNEQFF. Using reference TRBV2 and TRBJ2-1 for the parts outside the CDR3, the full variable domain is EPEVTQTPSHQVTQMGQEVILRCVPISNHLYFYWYRQILGQKVEFLVSFYNNEISEKSEIFDDQFSVERPDGSNFTLKIRSTKLEDSAMYFCATPRGAYNEQFFGPGTRLTVL.

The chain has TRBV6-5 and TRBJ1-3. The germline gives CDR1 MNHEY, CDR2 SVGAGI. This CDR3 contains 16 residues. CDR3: CASSYSSFSSGNTIYF.

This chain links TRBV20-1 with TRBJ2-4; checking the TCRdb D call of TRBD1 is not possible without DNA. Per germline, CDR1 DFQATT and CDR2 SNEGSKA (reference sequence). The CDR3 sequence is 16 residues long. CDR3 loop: CSAPMGQGFSKNIQYF.

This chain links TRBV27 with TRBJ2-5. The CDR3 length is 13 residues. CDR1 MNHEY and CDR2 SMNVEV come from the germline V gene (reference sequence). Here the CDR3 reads CASSLYTQETQYF.

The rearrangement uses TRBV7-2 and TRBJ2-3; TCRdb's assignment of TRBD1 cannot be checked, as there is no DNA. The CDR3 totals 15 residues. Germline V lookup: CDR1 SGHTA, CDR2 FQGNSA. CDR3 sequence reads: CASRTWAGGGDTQYF.